This TCR beta chain was captured in a study of T-cell reconstitution after alpha-beta-depleted transplantation in children. Per germline, CDR1 SGHVS and CDR2 FQNEAQ. V was clipped by 0 bases and J by 0 bases, with 9 bases between them. CDR3 length: 16 residues. This clonotype was seen a handful of times. Unique molecular identifiers were incorporated during preparation of the TCRbeta library. MiXCR was run by TCRdb on the PCR reads, yielding one entry per CDR3 protein. This table has around 380,000 distinct CDR3 sequences, approximately 11% appearing once. The receptor was derived from a human donor who donated a stem cell graft to a child with acute myeloid leukemia. The chain links TRBV7-8 to TRBJ2-1, with no clear D. Material: PBMCs from the stem cell graft donor, obtained from the stem cell graft. The CDR3 protein is CASSLAVRSSYNEQFF. The CDR3 nucleotides read TGTGCCAGCAGCTTAGCGGTCCGAAGCTCCTACAATGAGCAGTTCTTC.